Detailed here is one TCR beta chain. The V gene's germline CDR1 is MNHNS and CDR2 SASEGT. Deletions cut 7 bases from V and 2 bases from J, with 9 bases between. The CDR3 covers 13 residues. The data are from a study of identical twins. One entry per CDR3 protein, called by TCRdb with MiXCR from the 5' RACE reads. The sample yields 690,000 or so distinct CDR3 sequences, approximately 6.1% seen once. This receptor was obtained from a young man in good health. Sequences were obtained from naive T cells sorted from blood. The V call is TRBV6-1, the J call TRBJ2-1; D unclear. The CDR3 bases are TGTGCCAGCACAGGTGAACCCTACAATGAGCAGTTCTTC. Translated, it gives CASTGEPYNEQFF.